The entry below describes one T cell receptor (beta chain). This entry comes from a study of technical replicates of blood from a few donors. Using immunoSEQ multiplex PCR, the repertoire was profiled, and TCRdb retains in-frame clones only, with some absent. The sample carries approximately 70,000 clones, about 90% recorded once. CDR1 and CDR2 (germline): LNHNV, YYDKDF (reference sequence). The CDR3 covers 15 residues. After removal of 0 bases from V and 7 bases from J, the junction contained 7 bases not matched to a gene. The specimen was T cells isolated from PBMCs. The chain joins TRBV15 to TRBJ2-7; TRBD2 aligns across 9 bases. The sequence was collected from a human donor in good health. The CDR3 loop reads CATSRDSAGGKEQYF. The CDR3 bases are TGTGCCACCAGCAGAGATTCAGCGGGAGGTAAAGAGCAGTACTTC.